These T cell receptor beta chains were read from a single sample in a study of OX40 agonist ivuxolimab in advanced cancers. The table came from immunoSEQ multiplex PCR; TCRdb's copy has only in-frame clones and leaves some out. Among more than 55,000 clones listed, more than 65% were seen once. The source material was CD4+ or CD8+ T cells sorted from blood, sampled in a trial of the OX40 agonist ivuxolimab. These receptors were taken from an adult with an advanced solid tumor such as melanoma, head and neck, liver or kidney cancer. Both conserved end residues are part of each CDR3. The D gene is left open where the match is weak. Clone size is shown for a subset of rows, as once, few, many or a class of expanded clone.

D,size,J,V,DNA,CDR3
.,.,TRBJ2-1,TRBV6-1,TGTGCCAGCAGTGTGGGGGGATTCTACAATGAGCAGTTCTTC,CASSVGGFYNEQFF
.,.,TRBJ2-7,TRBV7-9,TGTGCCAGCAGCCCTTTGGGGGGTTCCTACGAGCAGTACTTC,CASSPLGGSYEQYF
TRBD1,.,TRBJ2-7,TRBV7-8,TGTGCCAGCAGCTTGGGGACAGGGGTTATCTACGAGCAGTACTTC,CASSLGTGVIYEQYF
TRBD1,many,TRBJ2-7,TRBV7-6,TGTGCCAGCAGCTTCCGGGACAGGGACTACGAGCAGTACTTC,CASSFRDRDYEQYF
.,.,TRBJ2-1,TRBV5-4,TGTGCCAGCAGCTCCAGGGGTTCGAACAATGAGCAGTTCTTC,CASSSRGSNNEQFF
.,few,TRBJ1-5,TRBV5-6,TGTGCCAGCAGCTGGGCCAGTAGGGACCAGCCCCAGCATTTT,CASSWASRDQPQHF
.,.,TRBJ1-1,TRBV6-5,TGTGCCAGCATGCGGGGGGTCCGGGCTGAAGCTTTCTTT,CASMRGVRAEAFF
.,.,TRBJ1-5,TRBV12-5,TGTGCTAGCGCCGGGACAACGAAGTCTAGCAATCAGCCCCAGCATTTT,CASAGTTKSSNQPQHF
TRBD1,.,TRBJ1-1,TRBV6-5,TGTGCCAGCAGCCGACAGGGGGCGAGTACTGAAGCTTTCTTT,CASSRQGASTEAFF
.,.,TRBJ1-6,TRBV7-2,TGTGCCAGCAGAGGAAGGGGTTCCAATTCACCCCTCCACTTT,CASRGRGSNSPLHF
.,.,TRBJ1-1,TRBV5-1,TGCGCCAGCAGTGAGGCCGGGGCGAGAACTGAAGCTTTCTTT,CASSEAGARTEAFF
.,.,TRBJ2-1,TRBV9,TGTGCCAGCAGCACCCGGGACTCAGGTGCCTATGAGCAGTTCTTC,CASSTRDSGAYEQFF
.,.,TRBJ1-6,TRBV9,TGTGCCAGCAGCGTAGATCTGGGGACCAATTCACCCCTCCACTTT,CASSVDLGTNSPLHF
.,.,TRBJ2-7,TRBV27,TGTGCCAGCAGTTTTGGGCCAACTGCCGAGCAGTACTTC,CASSFGPTAEQYF
TRBD1,.,TRBJ1-1,TRBV7-2,TGTGCCAGCAGCTCGCGGACAGGGAGGGGGAACACTGAAGCTTTCTTT,CASSSRTGRGNTEAFF
.,.,TRBJ2-5,TRBV9,TGTGCCAGCAGCGAATATGCGTCGTACCAAGAGACCCAGTACTTC,CASSEYASYQETQYF
TRBD1,.,TRBJ1-5,TRBV7-2,TGTGCCAGCAGCTTATCGGGTAGGGACAGGGACCAGCATTTT,CASSLSGRDRDQHF
TRBD2,.,TRBJ2-1,TRBV14,TGTGCCAGCAGCCCCCCCGGGCGCGGGAGAACCAATGAGCAGTTCTTC,CASSPPGRGRTNEQFF
.,once,TRBJ1-2,TRBV4-3,TGCGCCAGCAGCCAAGGAGGGTCCGGCTACACCTTC,CASSQGGSGYTF
.,.,TRBJ2-1,TRBV11-3,TGTGCCAGCAGCACAGCTCCTAGTGGGCATGAGCAGTTCTTC,CASSTAPSGHEQFF
TRBD1,.,TRBJ1-2,TRBV5-1,TGCGCCAGCAGCTTGGCCGGACAGGAGCCGTCCTTC,CASSLAGQEPSF
.,.,TRBJ1-2,TRBV23-1,TGCGCCAGCAGTCAATCGCGGCGGACTCTGGAGGATGGCTACACCTTC,CASSQSRRTLEDGYTF
TRBD2,.,TRBJ2-5,TRBV27,TGTGCCAGCAGTTCCTTCTCCTCCGGGACTAGGGCCTCTGAGTACTTC,CASSSFSSGTRASEYF
.,.,TRBJ1-1,TRBV9,TGTGCCAGCAGCGTAGGGGGCAGGTTGACCACTGAAGCTTTCTTT,CASSVGGRLTTEAFF
.,.,TRBJ1-3,TRBV5-1,TGCGCCAGCAGGGCGTCGGGATCTGGAAACACCATATATTTT,CASRASGSGNTIYF
.,.,TRBJ2-1,TRBV7-9,TGTGCCAGCAGCTCGGACAGCTCCTACAATGAGCAGTTCTTC,CASSSDSSYNEQFF
.,.,TRBJ1-1,TRBV28,TGTGCCAGCAAGACCTCCACTGAAGCTTTCTTT,CASKTSTEAFF
TRBD1,few,TRBJ2-1,TRBV11-1,TGTGCCAGCAGCAAGGGGGCGGACTCCTACAATGAGCAGTTCTTC,CASSKGADSYNEQFF
TRBD1,few,TRBJ2-2,TRBV5-8,TGTGCCAGCAGCTTGGCCAGGGACAGTGCGAACACCGGGGAGCTGTTTTTT,CASSLARDSANTGELFF
TRBD2,.,TRBJ2-1,TRBV4-2,TGTGCCAGCAGCCAAAACCTAGCGGGCCAGTCCTACAATGAGCAGTTCTTC,CASSQNLAGQSYNEQFF
.,.,TRBJ1-5,TRBV19,TGTGCCAGTTCGCCGGGCAGGAATCAGCCCCAGCATTTT,CASSPGRNQPQHF